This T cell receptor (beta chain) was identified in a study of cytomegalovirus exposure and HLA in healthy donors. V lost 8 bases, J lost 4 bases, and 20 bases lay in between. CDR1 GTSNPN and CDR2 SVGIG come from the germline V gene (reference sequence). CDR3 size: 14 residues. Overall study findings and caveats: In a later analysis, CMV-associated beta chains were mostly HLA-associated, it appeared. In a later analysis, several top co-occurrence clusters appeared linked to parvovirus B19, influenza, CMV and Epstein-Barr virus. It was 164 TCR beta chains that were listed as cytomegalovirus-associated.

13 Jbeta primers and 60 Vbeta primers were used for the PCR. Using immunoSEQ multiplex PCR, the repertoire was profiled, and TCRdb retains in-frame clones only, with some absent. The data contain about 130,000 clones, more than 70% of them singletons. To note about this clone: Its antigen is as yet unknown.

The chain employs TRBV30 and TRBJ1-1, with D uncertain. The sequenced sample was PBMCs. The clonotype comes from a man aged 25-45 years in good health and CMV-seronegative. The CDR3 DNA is TGTGCCCATTACCTAGGGAGGGTGGGCACTGAAGCTTTCTTT. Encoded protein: CAHYLGRVGTEAFF.